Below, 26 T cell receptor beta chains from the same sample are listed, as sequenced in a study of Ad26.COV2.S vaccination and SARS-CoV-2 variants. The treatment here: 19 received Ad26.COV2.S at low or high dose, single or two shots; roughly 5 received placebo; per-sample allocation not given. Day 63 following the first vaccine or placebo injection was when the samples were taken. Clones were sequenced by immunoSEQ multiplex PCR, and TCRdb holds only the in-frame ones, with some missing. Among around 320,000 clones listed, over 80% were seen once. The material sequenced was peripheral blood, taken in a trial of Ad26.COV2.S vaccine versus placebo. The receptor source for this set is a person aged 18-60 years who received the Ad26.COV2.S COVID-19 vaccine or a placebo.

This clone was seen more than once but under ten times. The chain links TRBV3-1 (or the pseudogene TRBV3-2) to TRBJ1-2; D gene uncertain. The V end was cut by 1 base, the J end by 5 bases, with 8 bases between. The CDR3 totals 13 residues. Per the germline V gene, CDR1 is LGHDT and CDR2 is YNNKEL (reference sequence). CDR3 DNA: TGTGCCAGCAGCCAAGTAAGGTCTTATGGCTACACCTTC. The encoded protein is CASSQVRSYGYTF.

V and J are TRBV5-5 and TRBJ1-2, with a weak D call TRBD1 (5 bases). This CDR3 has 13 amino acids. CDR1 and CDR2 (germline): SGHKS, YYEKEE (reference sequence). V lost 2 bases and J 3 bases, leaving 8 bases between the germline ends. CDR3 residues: CASSFGTYYGYTF. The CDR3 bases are TGTGCCAGCAGCTTCGGGACTTACTATGGCTACACCTTC.

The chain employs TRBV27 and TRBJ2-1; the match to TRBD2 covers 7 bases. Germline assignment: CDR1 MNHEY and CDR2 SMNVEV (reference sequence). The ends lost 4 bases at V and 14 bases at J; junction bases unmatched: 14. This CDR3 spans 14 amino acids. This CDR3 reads CASSYGAGPRREFF. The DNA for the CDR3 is TGTGCCAGCAGTTACGGAGCGGGACCCCGACGGGAGTTCTTC.

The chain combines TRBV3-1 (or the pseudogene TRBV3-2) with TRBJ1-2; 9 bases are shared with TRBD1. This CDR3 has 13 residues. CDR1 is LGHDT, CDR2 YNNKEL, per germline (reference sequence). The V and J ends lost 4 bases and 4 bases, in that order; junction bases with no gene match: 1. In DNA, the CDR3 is TGTGCCAGCAGCCCGGGACAGGGCTATGGCTACACCTTC. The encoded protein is CASSPGQGYGYTF.

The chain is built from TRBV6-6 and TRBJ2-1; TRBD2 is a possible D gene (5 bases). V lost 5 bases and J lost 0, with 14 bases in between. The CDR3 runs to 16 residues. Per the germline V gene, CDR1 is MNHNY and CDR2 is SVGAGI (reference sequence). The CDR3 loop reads CASSQTITSSYNEQFF. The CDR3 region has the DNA TGTGCCAGCAGTCAGACAATTACTAGCTCCTACAATGAGCAGTTCTTC.

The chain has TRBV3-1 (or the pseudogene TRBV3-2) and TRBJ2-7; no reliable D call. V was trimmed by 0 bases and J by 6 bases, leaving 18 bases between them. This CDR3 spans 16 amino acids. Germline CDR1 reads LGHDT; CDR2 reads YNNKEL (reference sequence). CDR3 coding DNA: TGTGCCAGCAGCCAAGATCTGATGGGCCTGGGCGGCGAGCAGTACTTC. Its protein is CASSQDLMGLGGEQYF.

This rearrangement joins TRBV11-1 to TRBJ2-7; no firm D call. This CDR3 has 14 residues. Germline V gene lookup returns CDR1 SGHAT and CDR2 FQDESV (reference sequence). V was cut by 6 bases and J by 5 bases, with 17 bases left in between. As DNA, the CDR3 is TGTGCCAGCAGTCACCTCGGTAGGGTCCACGAGCAGTACTTC. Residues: CASSHLGRVHEQYF.

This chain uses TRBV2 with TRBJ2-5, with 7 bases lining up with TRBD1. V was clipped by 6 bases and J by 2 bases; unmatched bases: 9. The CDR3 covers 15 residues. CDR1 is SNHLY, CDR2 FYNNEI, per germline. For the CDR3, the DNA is TGTGCCAGCAGCGGTATGACAGGGTGGCAAGAGACCCAGTACTTC. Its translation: CASSGMTGWQETQYF.

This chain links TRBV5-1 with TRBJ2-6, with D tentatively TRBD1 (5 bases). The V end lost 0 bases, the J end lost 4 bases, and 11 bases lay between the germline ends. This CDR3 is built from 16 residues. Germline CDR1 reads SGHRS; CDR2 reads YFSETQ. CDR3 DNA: TGCGCCAGCAGCTTGGTAGGGGCGCACGGGGCCAACGTCCTGACTTTC. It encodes CASSLVGAHGANVLTF.

CDR3 sequence: CASSSTGFGTEAFF. The CDR3 nucleotides read TGTGCCAGCAGTTCGACAGGTTTTGGCACTGAAGCTTTCTTT. The V gene is TRBV27, the J gene TRBJ1-1, with D possibly matching TRBD1 (6 bases). Per the germline V gene, CDR1 is MNHEY and CDR2 is SMNVEV (reference sequence). This CDR3 region has 14 residues. Between the trimmed V and J ends, which lost 4 bases and 4 bases, there was a span of 13 bases.

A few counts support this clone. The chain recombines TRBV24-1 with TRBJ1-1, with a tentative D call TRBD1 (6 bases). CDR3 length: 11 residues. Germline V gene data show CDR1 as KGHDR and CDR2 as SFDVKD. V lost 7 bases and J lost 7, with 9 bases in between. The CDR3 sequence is CATSTQGEAFF. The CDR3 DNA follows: TGTGCCACCAGCACACAGGGTGAAGCTTTCTTT.

The CDR3 DNA follows: TGTGCCAGCAGTACAGGGTTATATGGCACAGATACGCAGTATTTT. Its translation: CASSTGLYGTDTQYF. This chain connects TRBV28 to TRBJ2-3, with D possibly matching TRBD1 (6 bases). This CDR3 contains 15 residues. Germline V gene data show CDR1 as MDHEN and CDR2 as SYDVKM. Trimming took 5 bases from V and 1 from J, leaving 13 bases between them.

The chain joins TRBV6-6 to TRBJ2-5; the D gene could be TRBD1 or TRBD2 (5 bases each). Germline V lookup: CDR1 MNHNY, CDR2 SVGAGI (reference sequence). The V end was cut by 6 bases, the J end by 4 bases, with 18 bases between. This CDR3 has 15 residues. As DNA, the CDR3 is TGTGCCAGCAGAATACCGGGACCGAGGCGAGAGACCCAGTACTTC. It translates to CASRIPGPRRETQYF.

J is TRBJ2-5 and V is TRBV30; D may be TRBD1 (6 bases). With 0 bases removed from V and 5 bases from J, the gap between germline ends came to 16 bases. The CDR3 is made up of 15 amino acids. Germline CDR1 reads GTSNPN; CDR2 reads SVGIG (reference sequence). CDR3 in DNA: TGTGCCTGGAGTGTGCTCTCAGGGGTCCGGGAGACCCAGTACTTC. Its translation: CAWSVLSGVRETQYF.

DNA for the CDR3: TGTGCCACCAGCAGAGGTTCCGCCGCAGATACGCAGTATTTT. Its translation is CATSRGSAADTQYF. The chain recombines TRBV15 with TRBJ2-3; D not certain. From germline, CDR1 is LNHNV and CDR2 YYDKDF (reference sequence). Trimming took 1 base from V and 4 from J, leaving 9 bases between them. The CDR3 length is 14 residues. The whole variable domain, remainder taken from reference TRBV15 and TRBJ2-3, is DAMVIQNPRYQVTQFGKPVTLSCSQTLNHNVMYWYQQKSSQAPKLLFHYYDKDFNNEADTPDNFQSRRPNTSFCFLDIRSPGLGDTAMYLCATSRGSAADTQYFGPGTRLTVL.

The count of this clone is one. CDR3 loop: CASSLAMGRERGEQYF. CDR3 in DNA: TGTGCCAGCAGCTTGGCCATGGGCAGGGAGAGGGGCGAGCAGTACTTC. This sequence joins TRBV5-6 and TRBJ2-7, with D perhaps assigned TRBD1 or TRBD2 (5 bases each). The V end was cut by 0 bases, the J end by 6 bases, with 19 bases between. From germline, CDR1 is SGHDT and CDR2 YYEEEE. This CDR3 is built from 16 residues.

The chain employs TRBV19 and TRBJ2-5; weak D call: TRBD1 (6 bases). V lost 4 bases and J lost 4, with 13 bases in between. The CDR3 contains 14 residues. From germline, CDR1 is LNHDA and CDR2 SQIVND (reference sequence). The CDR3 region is CASSTTGSRETQYF. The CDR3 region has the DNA TGTGCCAGTAGTACTACAGGGAGCCGAGAGACCCAGTACTTC.

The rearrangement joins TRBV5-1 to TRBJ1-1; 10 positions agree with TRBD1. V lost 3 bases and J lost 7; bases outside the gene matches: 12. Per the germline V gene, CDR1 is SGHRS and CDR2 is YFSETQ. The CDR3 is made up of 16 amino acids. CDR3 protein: CASSWTRTGGANEAFF. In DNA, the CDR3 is TGCGCCAGCAGCTGGACCCGGACAGGGGGAGCAAATGAAGCTTTCTTT.

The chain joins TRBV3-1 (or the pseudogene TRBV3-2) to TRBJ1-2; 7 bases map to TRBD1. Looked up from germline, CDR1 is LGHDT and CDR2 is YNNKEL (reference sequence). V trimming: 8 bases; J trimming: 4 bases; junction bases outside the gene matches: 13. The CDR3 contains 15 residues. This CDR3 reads CASHQTGRRSYGYTF. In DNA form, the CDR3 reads TGTGCCAGCCACCAGACAGGGCGAAGGTCCTATGGCTACACCTTC.

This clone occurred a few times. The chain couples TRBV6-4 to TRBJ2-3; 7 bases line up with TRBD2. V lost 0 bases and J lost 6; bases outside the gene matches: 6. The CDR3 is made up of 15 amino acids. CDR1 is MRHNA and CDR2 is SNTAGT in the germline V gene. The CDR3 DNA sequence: TGTGCCAGCAGTGACTCCGGCGGGGGTGGGGATACGCAGTATTTT. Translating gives CASSDSGGGGDTQYF.

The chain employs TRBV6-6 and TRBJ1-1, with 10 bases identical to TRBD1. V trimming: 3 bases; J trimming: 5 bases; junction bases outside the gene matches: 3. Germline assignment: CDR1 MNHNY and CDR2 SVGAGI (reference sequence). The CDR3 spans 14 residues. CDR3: CASSYWDRGTEAFF. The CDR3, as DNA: TGTGCCAGCAGTTATTGGGACAGGGGTACTGAAGCTTTCTTT.

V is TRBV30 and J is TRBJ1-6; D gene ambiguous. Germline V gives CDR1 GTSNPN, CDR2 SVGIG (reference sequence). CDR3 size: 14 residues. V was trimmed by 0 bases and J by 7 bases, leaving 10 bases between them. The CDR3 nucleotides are TGTGCCTGGAGTGTACTACTTGGGAATTCACCCCTCCACTTT. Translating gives CAWSVLLGNSPLHF.

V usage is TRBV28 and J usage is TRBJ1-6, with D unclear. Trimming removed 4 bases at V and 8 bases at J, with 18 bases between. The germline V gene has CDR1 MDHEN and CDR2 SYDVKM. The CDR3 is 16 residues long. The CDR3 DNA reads TGTGCCAGCAGTTCCATTATGACGATCGCGGATTCACCCCTCCACTTT. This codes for CASSSIMTIADSPLHF.

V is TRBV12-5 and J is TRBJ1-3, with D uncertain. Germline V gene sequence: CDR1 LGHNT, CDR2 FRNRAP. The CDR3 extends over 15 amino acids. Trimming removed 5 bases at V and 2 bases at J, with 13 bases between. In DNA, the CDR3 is TGTGCTAGTGGTGGTCGGAAAGTACCTGGAAACACCATATATTTT. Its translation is CASGGRKVPGNTIYF.

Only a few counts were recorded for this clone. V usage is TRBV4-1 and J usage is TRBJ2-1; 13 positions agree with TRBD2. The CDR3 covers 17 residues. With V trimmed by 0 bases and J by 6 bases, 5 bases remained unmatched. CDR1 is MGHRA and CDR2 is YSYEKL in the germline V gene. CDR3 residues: CASSQERTSGGINEQFF. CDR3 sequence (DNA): TGCGCCAGCAGCCAAGAACGGACTAGCGGGGGAATCAATGAGCAGTTCTTC.

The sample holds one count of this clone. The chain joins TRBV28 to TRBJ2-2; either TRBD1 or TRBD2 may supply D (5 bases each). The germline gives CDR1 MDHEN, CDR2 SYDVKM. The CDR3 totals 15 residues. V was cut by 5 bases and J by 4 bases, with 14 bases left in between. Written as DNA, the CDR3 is TGTGCCAGCAGTCTGGATGGGGACCTCACCGGGGAGCTGTTTTTT. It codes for CASSLDGDLTGELFF.